Each of the 27 T cell receptor beta chains below was sequenced from the same sample in a study of Tregs in tolerant kidney transplant recipients. The assay was immunoSEQ multiplex PCR, and TCRdb's table has in-frame clones only and misses some. The sample spans some 25,000 clones; the ten largest clones claim approximately 3.7%. Related graft donors supplied nonmyeloablative bone marrow transplants, and mixed chimerism was transient. The sample was CD4+ T cells from blood (PBMCs), taken 6 months after the transplant. The receptors shown here come from a human patient who received a combined kidney and bone marrow transplant. Some T cells may arise from the graft donor.

On this clone itself: The observed sequence ends 3 residues before the CDR3 terminus, with the missing tail filled in from the germline J gene. This chain connects TRBV20-1 to TRBJ2-3, with D perhaps TRBD2 (5 bases). V lost 0 bases, J lost 5 bases, and 21 bases lay in between. The germline gives CDR1 DFQATT, CDR2 SNEGSKA (reference sequence). The CDR3 length is 17 residues. CDR3: CSAREWAAGHPRDTQYF. The CDR3 DNA, read in part, is TGCAGTGCTAGAGAATGGGCGGCGGGCCACCCTCGAGATACG.

As concerns this clone: The read finishes 3 residues shy of the CDR3 end, and the germline J gene is used to complete it. J is TRBJ2-7 and V is TRBV6-2 or TRBV6-3, with a tentative D call TRBD1 (5 bases). Trimming left V 4 bases short and J 2 bases short, with 12 bases between. The CDR3 runs 14 residues. The germline CDR1 and CDR2 sequences are MNHEY and SVGEGT. CDR3 DNA, as far as it was read: TGTGCCAGCAGTTGGCAGGGTACGGCCTACGAG. This sequence encodes CASSWQGTAYE. The full CDR3 is CASSWQGTAYEQYF.

Comments on this clone: The read ends 3 residues early relative to the CDR3; the germline J gene fills the gap. The chain uses TRBV20-1 and TRBJ2-1, with 10 bases lining up with TRBD1. Germline V gene data show CDR1 as DFQATT and CDR2 as SNEGSKA (reference sequence). V shed 3 bases and J 8 bases; nucleotides not matched to a gene: 4. The CDR3 runs to 13 residues. The CDR3 is CSASGQGGYEQFF. The sequenced part of the CDR3 DNA is TGCAGTGCTAGCGGACAGGGGGGGTATGAG.

Regarding this clone: The junction does not match germline at one end; this may be a read error. The read falls 3 residues short of the CDR3 end, and the missing part is taken from the germline J gene. The sample holds other DNA sequences that translate to the same CDR3. The chain recombines TRBV19 with TRBJ2-7, with TRBD1 identical over 11 bases. The CDR3 has 15 residues. Germline-derived CDR1 and CDR2 are LNHDA and SQIVND (reference sequence). CDR3 loop: CASSIGQGAYYEQYF. The CDR3 DNA, read in part, is TGTGCCAGCAGTATCGGACAGGGGGCGTACTACGAG. Supplemented by reference TRBV19 and TRBJ2-7, the full variable domain reads DGGITQSPKYLFRKEGQNVTLSCEQNLNHDAMYWYRQDPGQGLRLIYYSQIVNDFQKGDIAEGYSVSREKKESFPLTVTSAQKNPTAFYLCASSIGQGAYYEQYFGPGTRLTVT.

This CDR3 is CASSQQGSGNTIYF. The CDR3 bases that were read are TGCGCCAGCAGCCAACAGGGCTCTGGAAACACC. The V gene is TRBV5-1, the J gene TRBJ1-3; D might be TRBD1 (6 bases). Read coverage stops 3 residues before the CDR3 terminus; the germline J gene supplies the remainder. Germline values: CDR1 SGHRS, CDR2 YFSETQ. The CDR3 is 14 amino acids. Trimming removed 4 bases from V and 0 bases from J, with 8 bases in between.

Partial CDR3 DNA: TGTGCCAGTGCAGACAGGGGCGACACAGATACG. This translates into CASADRGDTDT. The whole CDR3 is CASADRGDTDTQYF. The chain uses TRBV19 and TRBJ2-3; 8 bases line up with TRBD1. Sequencing ends 3 residues short of the CDR3 end; the germline J gene provides the rest. The CDR3 loop spans 14 amino acids. Germline CDR1 reads LNHDA; CDR2 reads SQIVND (reference sequence). The trim removed 8 bases at V and 2 bases at J, leaving 6 bases unmatched.

Comment on this clone: The CDR3 end is not reached by the read, which stops 3 residues before it; the germline J gene fills it in. The chain employs TRBV7-2 and TRBJ1-2; the match to TRBD1 covers 7 bases. The V gene end was trimmed by 1 base and the J gene end by 6 bases; junction bases not matched to a gene: 5. The CDR3 loop spans 14 amino acids. CDR1 and CDR2 (germline): SGHTA, FQGNSA. The CDR3 spells CASSLVRDSDGYTF. The sequenced CDR3 bases are TGTGCCAGCAGCTTAGTCCGGGACAGCGATGGC.

Concerning this clone itself: The CDR3 is cut off 3 residues early in the read; its end comes from the germline J gene. V gene TRBV19 combines with J gene TRBJ2-7; 8 positions agree with TRBD2. Germline V CDR1 and CDR2: LNHDA, SQIVND (reference sequence). The CDR3 loop spans 15 amino acids. V was pared by 4 bases and J by 3 bases, with 8 bases of the junction left unmatched. CDR3 bases read: TGTGCCAGTAGTACGGGACTAGGTGCCCTCTACGAG. Its translation: CASSTGLGALYE. The entire CDR3 is CASSTGLGALYEQYF.

About this clone itself: Read sequence stops 3 residues before the CDR3 end, and the germline J gene provides the missing end. The rearrangement uses TRBV6-2 or TRBV6-3 and TRBJ2-7; the D gene is possibly TRBD1 (7 bases). Trimming took 2 bases from V and 6 from J, leaving 23 bases between them. This CDR3 is 17 amino acids long. Germline lookup yields CDR1 MNHEY and CDR2 SVGEGT. The sequenced part of the CDR3 DNA is TGTGCCAGCAGTTACAGCGGGCGTACAGGGGAGAGGGGCGAG. Encoded protein: CASSYSGRTGERGE. The entire CDR3 protein is CASSYSGRTGERGEQYF.

On this clone: The read comes to an end 3 residues before the CDR3 does, leaving the germline J gene to fill in the end. The chain is built from TRBV19 and TRBJ1-5; 9 bases line up with TRBD1. Germline loops: CDR1 LNHDA, CDR2 SQIVND (reference sequence). The CDR3 spans 16 residues. J gave up 1 base and V 5 bases, and 6 bases lay outside the gene matches. The CDR3 DNA, read in part, is TGTGCCAGTAGTGACACCGGGACAGGGAGCAATCAGCCC. It specifies CASSDTGTGSNQP. The whole CDR3 protein reads CASSDTGTGSNQPQHF.

On this clone itself: The read ends 3 residues early relative to the CDR3; the germline J gene fills the gap. This rearrangement joins TRBV20-1 to TRBJ1-5; tentative D call: TRBD1 (6 bases). Trimming cost V 0 bases and J 9 bases, with 21 bases left between them. This CDR3 is built from 16 residues. The germline V gene has CDR1 DFQATT and CDR2 SNEGSKA (reference sequence). CDR3 in amino acids: CSARDQAGRGSGPQHF. CDR3 DNA (partial): TGCAGTGCTAGAGATCAGGCGGGAAGGGGGAGTGGGCCC.

Turning to this clone: The CDR3 end is not reached by the read, which stops 3 residues before it; the germline J gene fills it in. The chain uses TRBV18 and TRBJ1-1; TRBD1 matches at 7 bases. The CDR3 loop spans 14 amino acids. The germline CDR1 and CDR2 sequences are KGHSH and LQKENI. V dropped 5 bases and J dropped 6; count of bases not matched to a gene: 9. CDR3 bases read: TGTGCCAGCTCAGCGTCAGGGGGTATCGCTGAA. This encodes CASSASGGIAE. The entire CDR3 is CASSASGGIAEAFF.

Turning to this clone: The read ends 3 residues shy of where the CDR3 ends; the end is completed using the germline J gene. J is TRBJ1-2 and V is TRBV20-1; 8 bases match TRBD1. There are 17 residues in the CDR3. Trimming at V came to 2 bases and at J to 2 bases, leaving 13 bases not matched to a gene. CDR1 DFQATT and CDR2 SNEGSKA come from the germline V gene (reference sequence). CDR3 DNA (partial): TGCAGTGCTAGAACAGACAGGGGTCCTCTGGTGAACTATGGC. It codes for CSARTDRGPLVNYG. The whole CDR3 region reads CSARTDRGPLVNYGYTF.

With respect to this clone: The sequence runs out 3 residues before the end of the CDR3; the remainder is reconstructed from the germline J gene. The V call is TRBV6-1, the J call TRBJ1-2; weak D call: TRBD1 (6 bases). This CDR3 has 10 residues. From germline, CDR1 is MNHNS and CDR2 SASEGT. The CDR3 reads CASSVRGYTF. The part of the CDR3 DNA that was read is TGTGCCAGCAGTGTCAGGGGT.

Notes on this clone: The CDR3 end is not reached by the read, which stops 3 residues before it; the germline J gene fills it in. The chain recombines TRBV6-2 or TRBV6-3 with TRBJ1-2, with 9 bases lining up with TRBD1. The V gene's germline CDR1 is MNHEY and CDR2 SVGEGT. The V and J ends lost 6 bases and 6 bases, in that order; junction bases with no gene match: 5. CDR3 length: 13 residues. CDR3 in amino acids: CASRPGTGNGYTF. The CDR3 bases that were read are TGTGCCAGCAGACCCGGGACAGGGAATGGC.

Worth noting for this clone: The read ends 3 residues early relative to the CDR3; the germline J gene fills the gap. The chain has TRBV5-1 and TRBJ2-3, with 7 bases matching TRBD1. Trimming took 4 bases from V and 2 from J; bases not matched to a gene: 10. In germline, CDR1 is SGHRS, CDR2 YFSETQ. The CDR3 covers 16 residues. CDR3 protein: CASSVQGDTFTDTQYF. The part of the CDR3 DNA that was read is TGCGCCAGCAGCGTCCAGGGGGACACCTTCACAGATACG.

As to this clone: Coverage ceases 3 residues before the CDR3 finishes, and the germline J gene fills in the end. This sample includes further DNA sequences coding for the same CDR3. The chain employs TRBV6-2 or TRBV6-3 and TRBJ2-5; D unclear. The V gene's germline CDR1 is MNHEY and CDR2 SVGEGT. CDR3 length equals 11 residues. Between the trimmed V and J ends, which lost 6 bases and 5 bases, there was a span of 7 bases. The sequenced part of the CDR3 DNA is TGTGCCAGCAGCCTCGGGGAGACC. This encodes CASSLGET. The entire CDR3 reads CASSLGETQYF.

A note on this clone: The sequenced fragment ends 3 residues before the CDR3 boundary, so the rest is inferred from the germline J gene. The gene calls are TRBV5-1 and TRBJ2-3, with 11 nucleotides matching TRBD1. With V trimmed by 4 bases and J by 0 bases, 4 bases remained unmatched. CDR3 length: 16 residues. The germline V gene encodes CDR1 SGHRS and CDR2 YFSETQ. The CDR3 DNA, read in part, is TGCGCCAGCAGCCTAGGGACAGGGGGTAGCACAGATACG. This encodes CASSLGTGGSTDT. The CDR3, in full, reads CASSLGTGGSTDTQYF.

The CDR3 region is CASCKTGATEAFF. The covered CDR3 bases are TGTGCCAGCTGCAAGACAGGTGCCACTGAA. The V gene is TRBV7-2, the J gene TRBJ1-1; perhaps TRBD1 as D (6 bases). The read terminates 3 residues ahead of where the CDR3 ends, so the germline J gene completes it. CDR1 is SGHTA and CDR2 is FQGNSA in the germline V gene. The CDR3 runs 13 residues. Trimming took 8 bases from V and 4 from J, leaving 14 bases between them.

Comment on this clone: The read falls 3 residues short of the CDR3 end, and the missing part is taken from the germline J gene. The V and J genes are TRBV18 and TRBJ1-2, with a possible D match to TRBD1 (6 bases). The CDR3 totals 15 residues. Trimming removed 3 bases from V and 4 bases from J, with 15 bases in between. CDR1 KGHSH and CDR2 LQKENI come from the germline V gene. The covered CDR3 bases are TGTGCCAGCTCACCCCTGCCAGGGGAAGGCTATGGC. It is translated as CASSPLPGEGYG. The whole CDR3 is CASSPLPGEGYGYTF. Combining the CDR3 with reference TRBV18 and TRBJ1-2 gives the whole variable domain NAGVMQNPRHLVRRRGQEARLRCSPMKGHSHVYWYRQLPEEGLKFMVYLQKENIIDESGMPKERFSAEFPKEGPSILRIQQVVRGDSAAYFCASSPLPGEGYGYTFGSGTRLTVV.

A note on this clone: The read is 3 residues too short to cover the CDR3 end, so that end is filled in from the germline J gene. The chain recombines TRBV5-6 with TRBJ1-3; 7 bases match TRBD1. There are 14 residues in the CDR3. Per the germline V gene, CDR1 is SGHDT and CDR2 is YYEEEE. The V and J ends lost 0 bases and 4 bases, in that order; junction bases with no gene match: 1. The CDR3 loop reads CASSLGQGGNTIYF. The DNA read from the CDR3 is TGTGCCAGCAGCTTGGGACAGGGAGGAAACACC.

This clone ranks as large in terms of frequency. The CDR3 goes on 3 residues after the read ends, and that part is filled in from the germline J gene. The genes are TRBV5-1 and TRBJ1-2; maybe TRBD1 (5 bases). Germline CDR1 and CDR2: SGHRS and YFSETQ. Trimming took off 0 bases at V and 7 bases at J, with 10 bases between the two ends. The CDR3 spans 13 residues. This CDR3 reads CASSLEGEGGYTF. CDR3 DNA (partial): TGCGCCAGCAGCTTGGAAGGGGAAGGTGGC. Looking up the rest from reference TRBV5-1 and TRBJ1-2 gives the full variable domain: KAGVTQTPRYLIKTRGQQVTLSCSPISGHRSVSWYQQTPGQGLQFLFEYFSETQRNKGNFPGRFSGRQFSNSRSEMNVSTLELGDSALYLCASSLEGEGGYTFGSGTRLTVV.

With regard to this clone: The DNA ends 3 residues before the CDR3 does, and the rest of the CDR3 is filled in from the germline J gene. V usage is TRBV20-1 and J usage is TRBJ2-3, with D possibly being TRBD2 (5 bases). The CDR3 totals 13 residues. CDR1 and CDR2 from the germline V gene are DFQATT and SNEGSKA (reference sequence). Trimming cost V 6 bases and J 2 bases, with 12 bases left between them. CDR3 in amino acids: CSARTVFTDTQYF. CDR3 bases read: TGCAGTGCCAGGACTGTCTTCACAGATACG.

About this clone: The CDR3 goes on 3 residues after the read ends, and that part is filled in from the germline J gene. The rearrangement uses TRBV4-1 and TRBJ2-6; 11 bases fit TRBD2. This CDR3 spans 17 amino acids. J lost 5 bases, V lost 4 bases, and 7 bases had no gene match. Germline CDR1 reads MGHRA; CDR2 reads YSYEKL. The covered CDR3 bases are TGCGCCAGCAGCCTCCTTAGCGGGGGGGCCCGGGCCAACGTC. Its protein product is CASSLLSGGARANV. From start to end, the CDR3 is CASSLLSGGARANVLTF.

On this clone itself: Sequencing ends 3 residues short of the CDR3 end; the germline J gene provides the rest. The chain joins TRBV9 to TRBJ2-1; 10 positions agree with TRBD2. Germline V gene lookup returns CDR1 SGDLS and CDR2 YYNGEE. Trimming removed 0 bases from V and 4 bases from J; junction bases left unmatched: 10. The CDR3 runs to 18 residues. CDR3 region: CASSVDTSGAKGYNEQFF. CDR3 bases read: TGTGCCAGCAGCGTAGACACTAGCGGGGCCAAAGGATACAATGAG.

The covered CDR3 bases are TGTGCCAGCAGGCGCATCGGACAGACTACCTACGAG. Amino acid sequence: CASRRIGQTTYE. The entire CDR3 is CASRRIGQTTYEQYF. This chain connects TRBV7-2 to TRBJ2-7; D possibly corresponds to TRBD1 (6 bases). The read is 3 residues too short to cover the CDR3 end, so that end is filled in from the germline J gene. The CDR3 has 15 residues. The V gene's germline CDR1 is SGHTA and CDR2 FQGNSA. V was pared by 6 bases and J by 2 bases, with 17 bases between. Full variable domain (outside the CDR3, taken from reference TRBV7-2 and TRBJ2-7): GAGVSQSPSNKVTEKGKDVELRCDPISGHTALYWYRQSLGQGLEFLIYFQGNSAPDKSGLPSDRFSAERTGGSVSTLTIQRTQQEDSAVYLCASRRIGQTTYEQYFGPGTRLTVT.

In the case of this clone: The CDR3 end falls 3 residues outside the read, so it is completed with the germline J gene. The gene calls are TRBV18 and TRBJ1-3, with D possibly TRBD1 on 6 matching bases. Germline V gene data show CDR1 as KGHSH and CDR2 as LQKENI. V lost 5 bases, J lost 4 bases, and 15 bases lay in between. The CDR3 is 15 amino acids. This CDR3 is CASSSDRSPGNTIYF. CDR3 DNA, as far as it was read: TGTGCCAGCTCATCAGACAGGAGTCCAGGAAACACC. Filled out from reference TRBV18 and TRBJ1-3, the complete variable domain reads NAGVMQNPRHLVRRRGQEARLRCSPMKGHSHVYWYRQLPEEGLKFMVYLQKENIIDESGMPKERFSAEFPKEGPSILRIQQVVRGDSAAYFCASSSDRSPGNTIYFGEGSWLTVV.